This TCR beta chain was observed in a study of beta chain features in type 1 diabetes. This clone was recorded a few times. What it recognizes is unknown. Study-level points and caveats: Resolution of whether HLA type affects TCRB rearrangement was not achieved here.

The isolated RNA, all of it, was reverse transcribed, so expressed TCRB transcripts were what got sequenced. Assay: immunoSEQ multiplex PCR; the TCRdb copy retains only in-frame clones and omits some. The profile covers hundreds of thousands of clones, with approximately 14% appearing a single time and roughly 0.024% taken by the ten largest. Germline CDR1 SGHRS, CDR2 YFSETQ. V was cut by 7 bases and J by 2 bases, with 10 bases left in between. The CDR3 runs to 14 residues. The sequence came from a woman aged 35 to 49 in good health. The V and J genes are TRBV5-1 and TRBJ2-6; D is perhaps TRBD2 (5 bases). Sample: naive CD4+ T cells from blood. The CDR3 is CASADGAGANVLTF. CDR3 coding DNA: TGCGCCAGCGCTGACGGGGCTGGGGCCAACGTCCTGACTTTC.